The present entry profiles one T cell receptor beta chain with its context. As processed by the authors: Cell counts per sample came from amplifying reference gene primers. The assay was immunoSEQ multiplex PCR, and TCRdb's table has in-frame clones only and misses some. V and J calls and clone size follow that table, whereas D and trimming were derived from the DNA. The sample includes approximately 130,000 clones, around 83% of them seen just once. The CDR3 runs to 15 residues. The germline gives CDR1 SGDLS, CDR2 YYNGEE. Trimming shortened V by 0 bases and J by 5 bases, and 12 bases separated the two germline ends. The data derive from a study of blood T cell repertoires in COVID-19.

The rearrangement joins TRBV9 to TRBJ1-5; the D gene is possibly TRBD1 (5 bases). The TCR originated in a man aged 35 to 55 with active or convalescent COVID-19. The sample consisted of peripheral blood. CDR3 bases: TGTGCCAGCAGCGTAGATTGGGAAGGGGATCAGCCCCAGCATTTT. Translated: CASSVDWEGDQPQHF. Combining the CDR3 with reference TRBV9 and TRBJ1-5 gives the whole variable domain DSGVTQTPKHLITATGQRVTLRCSPRSGDLSVYWYQQSLDQGLQFLIQYYNGEERAKGNILERFSAQQFPDLHSELNLSSLELGDSALYFCASSVDWEGDQPQHFGDGTRLSIL.